This T cell receptor (beta chain) emerged from a study of blood T cell repertoires in COVID-19. The CDR3 extends over 16 amino acids. Germline V gene sequence: CDR1 MNHEY, CDR2 SVGEGT. V was shortened by 0 bases and J by 2 bases, with 11 bases between the two germline ends. Profiling relied on immunoSEQ multiplex PCR, and the TCRdb table lists in-frame clones only, not all of them. The sample has 200,000 to 300,000 clones; 86% are singletons. Material for sequencing was peripheral blood. This receptor was obtained from a woman aged 55-75 years who had recovered from COVID-19. V usage is TRBV6-2 or TRBV6-3 and J usage is TRBJ2-1; the D gene is possibly TRBD2 (6 bases). The CDR3 loop is CASSYSARGAYNEQFF. The CDR3 DNA follows: TGTGCCAGCAGTTACTCTGCGCGGGGAGCCTACAATGAGCAGTTCTTC.